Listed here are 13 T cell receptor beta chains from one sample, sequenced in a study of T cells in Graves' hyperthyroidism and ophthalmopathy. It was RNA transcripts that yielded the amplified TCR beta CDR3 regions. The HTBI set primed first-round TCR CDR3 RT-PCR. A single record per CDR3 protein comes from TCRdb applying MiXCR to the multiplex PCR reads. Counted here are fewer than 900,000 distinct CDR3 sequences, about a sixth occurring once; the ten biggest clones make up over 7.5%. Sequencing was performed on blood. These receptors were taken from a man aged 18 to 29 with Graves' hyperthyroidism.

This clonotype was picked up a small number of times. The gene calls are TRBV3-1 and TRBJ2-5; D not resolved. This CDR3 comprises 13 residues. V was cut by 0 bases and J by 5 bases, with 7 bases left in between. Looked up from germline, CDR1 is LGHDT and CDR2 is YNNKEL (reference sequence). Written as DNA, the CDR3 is TGTGCCAGCAGCCAAGATACCCCCGAGACCCAGTACTTC. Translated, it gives CASSQDTPETQYF.

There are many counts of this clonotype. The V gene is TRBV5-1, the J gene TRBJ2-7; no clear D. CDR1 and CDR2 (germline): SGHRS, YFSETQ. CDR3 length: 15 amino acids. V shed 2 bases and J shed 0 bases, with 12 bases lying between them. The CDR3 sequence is CASSFSGSSSYEQYF. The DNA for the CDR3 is TGCGCCAGCAGCTTTTCCGGGTCTAGCTCCTACGAGCAGTACTTC.

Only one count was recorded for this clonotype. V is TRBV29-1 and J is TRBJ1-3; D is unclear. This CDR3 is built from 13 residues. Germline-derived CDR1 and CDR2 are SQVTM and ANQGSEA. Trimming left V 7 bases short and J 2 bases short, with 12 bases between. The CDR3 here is CSGGHGPGNTIYF. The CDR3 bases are TGCAGCGGCGGTCACGGGCCTGGAAACACCATATATTTT.

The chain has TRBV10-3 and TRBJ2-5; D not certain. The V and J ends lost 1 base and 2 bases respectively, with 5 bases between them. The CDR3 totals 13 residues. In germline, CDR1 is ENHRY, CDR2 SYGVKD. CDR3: CAISEFAQETQYF. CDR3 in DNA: TGTGCCATCAGTGAGTTCGCTCAAGAGACCCAGTACTTC.

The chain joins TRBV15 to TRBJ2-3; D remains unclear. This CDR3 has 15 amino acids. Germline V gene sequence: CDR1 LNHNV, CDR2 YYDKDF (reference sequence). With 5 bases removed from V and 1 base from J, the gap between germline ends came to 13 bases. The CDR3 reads CATSRPGIGTDTQYF. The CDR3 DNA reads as TGTGCCACCAGCCGTCCAGGTATAGGCACAGATACGCAGTATTTT.

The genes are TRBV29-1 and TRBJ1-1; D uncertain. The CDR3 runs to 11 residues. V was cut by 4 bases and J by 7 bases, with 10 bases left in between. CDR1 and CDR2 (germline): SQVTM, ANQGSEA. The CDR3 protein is CSVVAGIEAFF. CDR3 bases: TGCAGCGTTGTAGCGGGAATTGAAGCTTTCTTT.

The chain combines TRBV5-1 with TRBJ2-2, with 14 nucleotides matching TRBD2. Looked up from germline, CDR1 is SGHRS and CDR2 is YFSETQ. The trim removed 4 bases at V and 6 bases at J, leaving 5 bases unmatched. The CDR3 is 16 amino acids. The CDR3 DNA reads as TGCGCCAGCAGCGACCCGACTAGCGGGAGGGCCGGGGAGCTGTTTTTT. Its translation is CASSDPTSGRAGELFF.

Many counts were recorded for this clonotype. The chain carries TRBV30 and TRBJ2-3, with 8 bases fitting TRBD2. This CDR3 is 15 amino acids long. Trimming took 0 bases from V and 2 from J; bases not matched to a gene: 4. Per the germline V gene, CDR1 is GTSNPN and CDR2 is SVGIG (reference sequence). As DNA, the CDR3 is TGTGCCTGGAGTGTATCTAGCGGGTACACAGATACGCAGTATTTT. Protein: CAWSVSSGYTDTQYF.

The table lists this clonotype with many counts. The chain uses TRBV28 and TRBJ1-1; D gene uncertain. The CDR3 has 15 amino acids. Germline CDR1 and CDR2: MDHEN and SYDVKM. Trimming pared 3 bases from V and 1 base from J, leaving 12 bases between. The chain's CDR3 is CASSFYPVQNTEAFF. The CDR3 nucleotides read TGTGCCAGCAGTTTCTACCCCGTCCAGAACACTGAAGCTTTCTTT.

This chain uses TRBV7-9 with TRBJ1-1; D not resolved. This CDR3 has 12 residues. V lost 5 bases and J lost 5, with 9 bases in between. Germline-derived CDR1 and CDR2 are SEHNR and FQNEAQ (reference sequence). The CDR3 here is CASSTSVTEAFF. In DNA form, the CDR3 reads TGTGCCAGCAGCACTTCGGTGACTGAAGCTTTCTTT.

The CDR3 region has the DNA TGTGCCAGCAGCTTAGTCCGGTCGTTAAAACAAGAGACCCAGTACTTC. This translates into CASSLVRSLKQETQYF. The V call is TRBV7-9, the J call TRBJ2-5; no reliable D call. This CDR3 spans 16 amino acids. In germline, CDR1 is SEHNR, CDR2 FQNEAQ (reference sequence). V was pared by 1 base and J by 2 bases, with 14 bases between.

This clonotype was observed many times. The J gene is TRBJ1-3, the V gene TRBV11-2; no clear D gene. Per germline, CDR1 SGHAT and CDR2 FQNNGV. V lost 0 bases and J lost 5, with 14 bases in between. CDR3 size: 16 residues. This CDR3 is CASSLDRVPGRNTIYF. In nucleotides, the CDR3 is TGTGCCAGCAGCTTAGATCGGGTCCCAGGCCGAAACACCATATATTTT.

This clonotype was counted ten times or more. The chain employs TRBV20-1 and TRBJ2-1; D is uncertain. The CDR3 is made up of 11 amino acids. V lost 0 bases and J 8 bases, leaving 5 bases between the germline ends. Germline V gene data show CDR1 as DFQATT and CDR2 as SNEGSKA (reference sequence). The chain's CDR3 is CSARDLDEQFF. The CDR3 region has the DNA TGCAGTGCTAGAGATCTCGATGAGCAGTTCTTC.